This TCR beta chain was documented in a study of T cells in Graves' hyperthyroidism and ophthalmopathy. Hyperthyroidism had been newly diagnosed in patients aged 18 to 65, and its duration was under 2 months. Used for diagnoses were clinical symptoms, serum thyroxine and TRAb, thyroid ultrasound and orbital computed tomography. The CDR3 loop spans 13 amino acids. Trimming took 1 base from V and 6 from J, leaving 10 bases between them. TCR beta CDR3 sequences were amplified from RNA transcripts. The study used the HTBI primer set for a first-round RT-PCR of the TCR CDR3. TCRdb analysed the multiplex PCR reads with MiXCR anew, one entry per CDR3 protein. The data show approximately 330,000 distinct CDR3 sequences, with roughly a fifth seen just once and about 50% held by the top ten. General study findings and limits: Most clonotypes expanded in the thyroid (above 0.001) were also present in blood.

This clonotype was counted only a few times. Its cognate antigen is unknown. The J gene is TRBJ2-7, the V gene TRBV12-3 or TRBV12-4; no clear D gene. The TCR was taken from a woman in her forties or fifties with Graves' hyperthyroidism. The specimen was blood. The CDR3 protein is CASSLDPWAEQYF. CDR3 bases: TGTGCCAGCAGTTTAGACCCCTGGGCCGAGCAGTACTTC.